This is a list of T cell receptor beta chains from one sample in a study of T cell responses to AZD1222 COVID-19 vaccine. Repertoires were generated with immunoSEQ multiplex PCR, while TCRdb's copy carries only in-frame clones and drops some. Of about 150,000 clones detected, about 90% appear once; the ten largest clones hold 5%. The sequenced sample was peripheral blood, obtained on day 0 of AZD1222 vaccination. These receptors were taken from an adult in good health. The CDR3 runs from the conserved cysteine through the conserved F or W. D genes are given only for firm matches. Clone size is given for some rows only: seen once, a few or many times, or a class if the clone is expanded.

CDR3 DNA | CDR3 protein | J gene | D gene | V gene | clone size
TGTGCCAGCAGTTTATCCAGGCCGATGAACACTGAAGCTTTCTTT | CASSLSRPMNTEAFF | TRBJ1-1 | - | TRBV28 | -
TGTGCCAGCAGTTACCTACAGGGTCGCGATGAGCAGTTCTTC | CASSYLQGRDEQFF | TRBJ2-1 | - | TRBV28 | -
TGTGCCAGCAGCTCGGGACAGAACGAGCAGTACTTC | CASSSGQNEQYF | TRBJ2-7 | TRBD1 | TRBV7-2 | -
TGTGCCAGCAGCTTGGGGGGATACTCGTCAAGGGAAAAACTGTTTTTT | CASSLGGYSSREKLFF | TRBJ1-4 | - | TRBV7-9 | once
TGTGCCAGCAGCCAAGGAGGCCAATCAGATGAAAAACTGTTTTTT | CASSQGGQSDEKLFF | TRBJ1-4 | - | TRBV4-2 | -
TGTGCCAGCAGATGGGAGGGATCCTACGAGCAGTACTTC | CASRWEGSYEQYF | TRBJ2-7 | TRBD2 | TRBV28 | -
TGTGCCAGCAGCGTAGCTTCTAGGACAGGAATCACCGGGGAGCTGTTTTTT | CASSVASRTGITGELFF | TRBJ2-2 | TRBD1 | TRBV9 | -
TGTGCCAGCAGCTTATCCCCAGGGGGGAACACTGAAGCTTTCTTT | CASSLSPGGNTEAFF | TRBJ1-1 | TRBD1 | TRBV11-2 | -
TGTGCCACCAGTGATGGACAGGGCACCGGGGAGCTGTTTTTT | CATSDGQGTGELFF | TRBJ2-2 | TRBD1 | TRBV24-1 | -
TGTGCCAGCAGCCCGGGACTCGAGTACACCGGGGAGCTGTTTTTT | CASSPGLEYTGELFF | TRBJ2-2 | - | TRBV11-1 | -
TGTGCCAGCAGCTTAGGGGGGCAGCCCCAGCATTTT | CASSLGGQPQHF | TRBJ1-5 | - | TRBV7-8 | -
TGTGCCAGCAGACTGACAGGGGGCGATGAGCAGTTCTTC | CASRLTGGDEQFF | TRBJ2-1 | TRBD1 | TRBV12-3/TRBV12-4 | -
TGTGCCAGCAGTTATGAGGGGGCAGGTGGCTACACCTTC | CASSYEGAGGYTF | TRBJ1-2 | TRBD1 | TRBV27 | once
TGTGCCAGCAGTGATAGGGGTACTGAAGCTTTCTTT | CASSDRGTEAFF | TRBJ1-1 | - | TRBV2 | -
TGTGCCAGCAGCACATCCTATAATTCACCCCTCCACTTT | CASSTSYNSPLHF | TRBJ1-6 | - | TRBV9 | -
TGTGCCAGCAGCTTCCTATGGGACGGGACAACAACAAATCAGCCCCAGCATTTT | CASSFLWDGTTTNQPQHF | TRBJ1-5 | - | TRBV11-3 | once
TGTGCCAGCAGCCAAGCGGGAGTCCTCTCCTACGAGCAGTACTTC | CASSQAGVLSYEQYF | TRBJ2-7 | - | TRBV3-1/TRBV3-2 | -
TGTGCCAGCAGCTTAACTAGCGGGAGATATAACACCGGGGAGCTGTTTTTT | CASSLTSGRYNTGELFF | TRBJ2-2 | TRBD2 | TRBV7-3 | -
TGTGCCAGCTCGACGACAGGGGGCCCTCCTCATGGCTACACCTTC | CASSTTGGPPHGYTF | TRBJ1-2 | TRBD1 | TRBV18 | -
TGTGCCAGCAGTTTTACTAGCGGTACCGGGGAGCTGTTTTTT | CASSFTSGTGELFF | TRBJ2-2 | TRBD2 | TRBV27 | -
TGTGCCAGTAGTCCCCCCCAGGGGGGCGAAAATCAGCCCCAGCATTTT | CASSPPQGGENQPQHF | TRBJ1-5 | TRBD1 | TRBV19 | -
TGTGCCAGCAGGTTGGGTACCGGGACAGGGCACACAGATACGCAGTATTTT | CASRLGTGTGHTDTQYF | TRBJ2-3 | TRBD1 | TRBV5-5 | -
TGTGCCAGTAGTACCCGGACAGGGAGGTGGGGTGAAGCTTTCTTT | CASSTRTGRWGEAFF | TRBJ1-1 | TRBD1 | TRBV19 | -
TGTGCCAGTAGCCCGGGACGGCACTATGGCTACACCTTC | CASSPGRHYGYTF | TRBJ1-2 | - | TRBV19 | -
TGTGCCAGCAGCAAGCGACAGGGGTCGAACACTGAAGCTTTCTTT | CASSKRQGSNTEAFF | TRBJ1-1 | TRBD1 | TRBV7-2 | -
TGCGCCAGCAGCCAAGAACCCGGTTATAGCAATCAGCCCCAGCATTTT | CASSQEPGYSNQPQHF | TRBJ1-5 | - | TRBV4-1 | few
TGTGCCATCAGTGACTATGGGGGGGGCGCGTACAATGAGCAGTTCTTC | CAISDYGGGAYNEQFF | TRBJ2-1 | - | TRBV10-3 | -
TGTGCCAGCAGTATACTGGGGGGAGCAAACGCAGATACGCAGTATTTT | CASSILGGANADTQYF | TRBJ2-3 | - | TRBV28 | -
TGTGCCAGCAGTGAAGCCCTGGGGAGCGGGTACTCCTACGAGCAGTACTTC | CASSEALGSGYSYEQYF | TRBJ2-7 | - | TRBV6-1 | -